A single sample is the source of the 27 T cell receptor beta chains below, sequenced in a study of shared clonotypes between healthy human individuals. Clones were read by immunoSEQ multiplex PCR, and TCRdb kept only the in-frame ones, dropping some. In the table there are roughly 1,500,000 clones, about 98.5% of which are singletons. Sequencing was carried out using naive CD4+ T cells sorted from blood. Specified subset: CD45RA+ positively selected. These receptors all stem from a man younger than 40 in good health.

This chain links TRBV7-2 with TRBJ2-3; D perhaps matches TRBD1 (5 bases). V was trimmed by 5 bases and J by 1 base, leaving 10 bases between them. There are 14 residues in the CDR3. CDR1 is SGHTA and CDR2 is FQGNSA in the germline V gene. The CDR3 is CASSSDRRTDTQYF. In nucleotides, the CDR3 is TGTGCCAGCAGCAGCGACAGACGCACAGATACGCAGTATTTT.

The chain uses TRBV30 and TRBJ1-1; D might be TRBD1 (5 bases). CDR1 and CDR2 (germline): GTSNPN, SVGIG (reference sequence). V lost 3 bases to trimming and J lost 3 bases, with 11 bases between them. The CDR3 loop spans 13 amino acids. CDR3 sequence: CAWRRLGDTEAFF. Written as DNA, the CDR3 is TGTGCCTGGAGAAGGCTAGGGGACACTGAAGCTTTCTTT.

The chain joins TRBV14 to TRBJ1-5; D might be TRBD1 (6 bases). Germline values: CDR1 SGHDN, CDR2 FVKESK. Deletions cut 1 base from V and 6 bases from J, with 28 bases between. The CDR3 length is 20 residues. The CDR3 is CASSQGTQGRGKSRSQPQHF. The CDR3 region has the DNA TGTGCCAGCAGCCAAGGGACCCAGGGCAGGGGCAAATCACGGAGTCAGCCCCAGCATTTT.

The gene calls are TRBV29-1 and TRBJ2-7, with D possibly being TRBD1 (6 bases). The germline V and J ends were trimmed by 7 bases and 4 bases, with 14 bases remaining between them. The CDR3 loop spans 12 amino acids. CDR1 and CDR2 from the germline V gene are SQVTM and ANQGSEA. The CDR3 nucleotides read TGCAGCGCCACGAAGACAGGTTACGAGCAGTACTTC. Its translation is CSATKTGYEQYF.

The genes are TRBV15 and TRBJ2-7, with 8 nucleotides matching TRBD1. CDR1 and CDR2 (germline): LNHNV, YYDKDF (reference sequence). Trimming at V came to 3 bases and at J to 3 bases, leaving 4 bases not matched to a gene. CDR3 length: 14 residues. CDR3 sequence reads: CATSRDGQGYEQYF. The DNA of the CDR3 is TGTGCCACCAGCAGGGATGGACAGGGCTACGAGCAGTACTTC.

V gene TRBV9 combines with J gene TRBJ2-7; D is uncertain. This CDR3 spans 14 amino acids. Trimming stripped 0 bases from V and 6 bases from J, with 13 bases between. The germline V gene encodes CDR1 SGDLS and CDR2 YYNGEE. The CDR3 is CASSVGTVFGEQYF. The CDR3 DNA follows: TGTGCCAGCAGCGTAGGCACAGTATTCGGCGAGCAGTACTTC.

The genes are TRBV11-2 and TRBJ1-2, with 10 bases lining up with TRBD1. The junction had 8 bases not matched to a gene; V was cut back by 7 bases and J by 6 bases. CDR3 size: 14 residues. Germline lookup yields CDR1 SGHAT and CDR2 FQNNGV. The CDR3 sequence: CASTPGQGLDGYTF. In DNA, the CDR3 is TGTGCCAGCACACCGGGACAGGGGTTGGATGGCTACACCTTC.

This clone was seen a single time. The chain carries TRBV9 and TRBJ1-3; TRBD1 matches at 7 bases. Germline V gene data show CDR1 as SGDLS and CDR2 as YYNGEE. The V gene end was trimmed by 2 bases and the J gene end by 2 bases; junction bases not matched to a gene: 4. The CDR3 totals 15 residues. This CDR3 reads CASSVETGPGNTIYF. The CDR3 DNA reads as TGTGCCAGCAGCGTGGAGACAGGGCCTGGAAACACCATATATTTT.

The rearrangement links TRBV6-5 to TRBJ2-3; 9 nucleotides agree with TRBD1. Germline CDR1 MNHEY, CDR2 SVGAGI. The CDR3 has 16 residues. Trimming at V came to 2 bases and at J to 5 bases, leaving 8 bases not matched to a gene. The CDR3 region has the DNA TGTGCCAGCAGTTACGATGGACAGGGGATGATAGATACGCAGTATTTT. Its translation: CASSYDGQGMIDTQYF.

In the case of this clone: The same CDR3 is also encoded by other DNA sequences in this sample. The J gene is TRBJ2-7, the V gene TRBV25-1; D is unclear. The CDR3 has 12 amino acids. Trimming removed 6 bases at V and 4 bases at J, with 10 bases between. Germline CDR1 and CDR2: MGHDK and SYGVNS. CDR3: CASRGVGYEQYF. For the CDR3, the DNA is TGTGCCAGCAGGGGCGTGGGGTACGAGCAGTACTTC.

Remarks on this clone: Other DNA sequences in the sample encode the same CDR3. The V gene is TRBV7-2, the J gene TRBJ2-1, with TRBD2 identical over 8 bases. V was clipped by 0 bases and J by 4 bases; unmatched bases: 2. The germline V gene encodes CDR1 SGHTA and CDR2 FQGNSA. This CDR3 is built from 15 residues. The chain's CDR3 is CASSLAASGYNEQFF. CDR3 nucleotides: TGTGCCAGCAGCTTAGCGGCTAGCGGGTACAATGAGCAGTTCTTC. The complete variable domain, with remaining parts taken from reference TRBV7-2 and TRBJ2-1, reads GAGVSQSPSNKVTEKGKDVELRCDPISGHTALYWYRQSLGQGLEFLIYFQGNSAPDKSGLPSDRFSAERTGGSVSTLTIQRTQQEDSAVYLCASSLAASGYNEQFFGPGTRLTVL.

V usage is TRBV28 and J usage is TRBJ1-1; possibly TRBD1 for D (5 bases). The V gene's germline CDR1 is MDHEN and CDR2 SYDVKM. CDR3 length: 14 residues. V gave up 5 bases and J gave up 5 bases, with 15 bases separating them. As DNA, the CDR3 is TGTGCCAGCAGTCGTGGGGGGAGACTAACTGAAGCTTTCTTT. It codes for CASSRGGRLTEAFF.

The gene calls are TRBV5-1 and TRBJ2-7; 10 nucleotides agree with TRBD2. The CDR3 runs 14 residues. Losses at the gene ends were 4 bases for V and 5 bases for J; bases not matched to a gene: 6. CDR1 and CDR2 from the germline V gene are SGHRS and YFSETQ. This CDR3 is CASSQRTSGDEQYF. The CDR3 nucleotides are TGCGCCAGCAGCCAAAGGACTAGCGGAGACGAGCAGTACTTC.

V is TRBV4-1 and J is TRBJ1-4; no firm D call. The CDR3 is made up of 15 amino acids. V was shortened by 1 base and J by 0 bases, with 6 bases between the two germline ends. Germline values: CDR1 MGHRA, CDR2 YSYEKL. CDR3 bases: TGCGCCAGCAGCCAAGTAGTTGCAACTAATGAAAAACTGTTTTTT. Protein sequence: CASSQVVATNEKLFF.

The CDR3 is CASSPTRARGELFF. CDR3 DNA: TGCGCCAGCAGTCCCACTAGAGCGCGCGGGGAGCTGTTTTTT. The chain combines TRBV10-1 with TRBJ2-2, with D possibly matching TRBD2 (5 bases). Germline V CDR1 and CDR2: WNHNN, SYGVQD (reference sequence). The CDR3 is made up of 14 amino acids. V shed 5 bases and J shed 7 bases, with 14 bases lying between them.

The V gene is TRBV10-1, the J gene TRBJ1-1; D not certain. Germline values: CDR1 WNHNN, CDR2 SYGVQD (reference sequence). This CDR3 spans 13 amino acids. Trimming took off 2 bases at V and 5 bases at J, with 9 bases between the two ends. The CDR3 DNA reads as TGCGCCAGCAGTGAGCGGGCCGGAACTGAAGCTTTCTTT. Translating it yields CASSERAGTEAFF.

The chain combines TRBV2 with TRBJ1-2, with D unclear. Germline V gene sequence: CDR1 SNHLY, CDR2 FYNNEI. V lost 2 bases and J lost 7, with 11 bases in between. CDR3 size: 13 residues. This CDR3 is CASSEKGWGGYTF. The DNA of the CDR3 is TGTGCCAGCAGTGAAAAGGGATGGGGTGGCTACACCTTC.

This clone was recorded once. The CDR3 region is CSLRRFGEQYF. CDR3 coding DNA: TGCAGCCTCCGCCGTTTTGGCGAGCAGTACTTC. The chain joins TRBV29-1 to TRBJ2-7, with D hard to call. The CDR3 is made up of 11 amino acids. The ends were cut back, 8 bases at V and 6 bases at J, with 14 bases in the middle. Looked up from germline, CDR1 is SQVTM and CDR2 is ANQGSEA.

As concerns this clone: Other DNA sequences of this sample code for an identical CDR3. This rearrangement joins TRBV6-5 to TRBJ1-5; possibly TRBD1 for D (5 bases). The CDR3 runs to 14 residues. V dropped 2 bases and J dropped 1 base, with 6 bases sitting between them. Germline V gene lookup returns CDR1 MNHEY and CDR2 SVGAGI. The CDR3: CASSYRDSNQPQHF. Here the CDR3 DNA reads TGTGCCAGCAGTTACAGGGACAGCAATCAGCCCCAGCATTTT.

The chain is built from TRBV27 and TRBJ2-5; D unclear. Germline V gene sequence: CDR1 MNHEY, CDR2 SMNVEV (reference sequence). The CDR3 sequence is 11 residues long. Trimming shortened V by 6 bases and J by 5 bases, and 7 bases separated the two germline ends. CDR3 coding DNA: TGTGCCAGCAGGGTCCGGGAGACCCAGTACTTC. Its protein product is CASRVRETQYF.

The gene calls are TRBV9 and TRBJ2-5; D is undetermined. V dropped 4 bases and J dropped 2 bases, with 12 bases sitting between them. Germline V gives CDR1 SGDLS, CDR2 YYNGEE. CDR3 size: 14 residues. This chain's CDR3 is CASSQDPRQETQYF. The CDR3 nucleotides are TGTGCCAGCAGCCAGGACCCCCGGCAAGAGACCCAGTACTTC.

V usage is TRBV2 and J usage is TRBJ2-3, with D maybe TRBD1 (5 bases). Germline values: CDR1 SNHLY, CDR2 FYNNEI. V was clipped by 2 bases and J by 5 bases, with 11 bases between them. CDR3 length: 14 amino acids. The CDR3 is CASSEYRTIDTQYF. Written as DNA, the CDR3 is TGTGCCAGCAGTGAATATAGGACAATAGATACGCAGTATTTT.

The chain joins TRBV7-2 to TRBJ1-1; the D gene is possibly TRBD1 (6 bases). The CDR3 consists of 15 residues. Germline-derived CDR1 and CDR2 are SGHTA and FQGNSA. Trimming left V 4 bases short and J 5 bases short, with 17 bases between. CDR3 coding DNA: TGTGCCAGCAGCTCCAAGAGGGGGTCAGGAACTGAAGCTTTCTTT. Translating gives CASSSKRGSGTEAFF. Drawing the rest from reference TRBV7-2 and TRBJ1-1, the complete variable domain is GAGVSQSPSNKVTEKGKDVELRCDPISGHTALYWYRQSLGQGLEFLIYFQGNSAPDKSGLPSDRFSAERTGGSVSTLTIQRTQQEDSAVYLCASSSKRGSGTEAFFGQGTRLTVV.

This chain uses TRBV19 with TRBJ2-2; TRBD1 matches at 7 bases. Losses at the gene ends were 10 bases for V and 0 bases for J; bases not matched to a gene: 5. The CDR3 length is 14 residues. Germline values: CDR1 LNHDA, CDR2 SQIVND (reference sequence). The CDR3 coding sequence is TGTGCCACCGCGACAGGGACGAACACCGGGGAGCTGTTTTTT. Amino acid sequence: CATATGTNTGELFF.

The genes are TRBV7-9 and TRBJ2-7; a weak D match, TRBD2 (6 bases). The germline V and J ends were trimmed by 11 bases and 0 bases, with 11 bases remaining between them. The germline CDR1 and CDR2 sequences are SEHNR and FQNEAQ (reference sequence). The CDR3 has 12 amino acids. The CDR3 loop reads CAGSGDSYEQYF. CDR3 DNA: TGTGCCGGATCGGGAGACTCCTACGAGCAGTACTTC. Looking up the rest from reference TRBV7-9 and TRBJ2-7 gives the full variable domain: DTGVSQNPRHKITKRGQNVTFRCDPISEHNRLYWYRQTLGQGPEFLTYFQNEAQLEKSRLLSDRFSAERPKGSFSTLEIQRTEQGDSAMYLCAGSGDSYEQYFGPGTRLTVT.

The V gene is TRBV4-3, the J gene TRBJ2-3; D is unresolved. Germline V gene sequence: CDR1 LGHNA, CDR2 YSLEER. The CDR3 runs 18 residues. Trimming stripped 2 bases from V and 0 bases from J, with 18 bases between. Here the CDR3 reads CASSQSPHLDASTDTQYF. CDR3 in DNA: TGCGCCAGCAGCCAATCCCCCCACCTAGACGCTAGCACAGATACGCAGTATTTT.

The V gene is TRBV25-1, the J gene TRBJ2-3, with 12 bases lining up with TRBD2. V shed 0 bases and J 6 bases; nucleotides not matched to a gene: 7. CDR3 size: 17 residues. Germline V gene lookup returns CDR1 MGHDK and CDR2 SYGVNS. CDR3 DNA sequence: TGTGCCAGCAGTGAATATATGTCTAGCGGGAGGGTTGATACGCAGTATTTT. Translated: CASSEYMSSGRVDTQYF.